A single sample gave rise to the 7 T cell receptor beta chains below, sequenced in a study of blood T cell repertoires in COVID-19. The assay was immunoSEQ multiplex PCR, and TCRdb's table has in-frame clones only and misses some. The table lists roughly 220,000 clones, about 80% of them singletons, with about 2.9% in the top ten. The sample was peripheral blood. The receptors were gathered from a woman aged 25 to 39 who had recovered from COVID-19.

V is TRBV19 and J is TRBJ2-5; D might be TRBD2 (6 bases). The CDR3 extends over 15 amino acids. The V and J ends lost 1 base and 2 bases respectively, with 11 bases between them. Germline V CDR1 and CDR2: LNHDA, SQIVND (reference sequence). In nucleotides, the CDR3 is TGTGCCAGTAGTATAGGGGACTTACTACAAGAGACCCAGTACTTC. It yields the protein CASSIGDLLQETQYF.

V gene TRBV11-2 combines with J gene TRBJ1-1, with TRBD1 matching 7 bases. V lost 4 bases to trimming and J lost 6 bases; unmatched junction nucleotides: 2. CDR1 SGHAT and CDR2 FQNNGV come from the germline V gene. There are 12 residues in the CDR3. DNA for the CDR3: TGTGCCAGCAGCTACGACAGGGCTGAAGCTTTCTTT. Its protein product is CASSYDRAEAFF.

CDR3 sequence (DNA): TGTGCCAGCAGGGAGTCCGGGACAGGGGTTCATACGCAGTATTTT. Amino acids: CASRESGTGVHTQYF. This chain connects TRBV28 to TRBJ2-3; TRBD1 matches 10 bases. V lost 6 bases, J lost 7 bases, and 10 bases stayed unmatched. The CDR3 loop spans 15 amino acids. Germline CDR1 MDHEN, CDR2 SYDVKM.

The chain recombines TRBV10-3 with TRBJ2-1, with 12 bases lining up with TRBD2. V trimming: 6 bases; J trimming: 3 bases; junction bases outside the gene matches: 3. CDR1 is ENHRY, CDR2 SYGVKD, per germline. The CDR3 loop spans 15 amino acids. CDR3 residues: CAIRPTSGSYNEQFF. The CDR3 DNA sequence: TGTGCCATCAGGCCGACTAGCGGGAGCTACAATGAGCAGTTCTTC.

The chain has TRBV6-2 or TRBV6-3 and TRBJ1-5, with D perhaps TRBD1 (6 bases). This CDR3 is 12 amino acids long. Germline CDR1 MNHEY, CDR2 SVGEGT. Trimming pared 2 bases from V and 9 bases from J, leaving 8 bases between. The CDR3 loop is CASSYRGGPQHF. Here the CDR3 DNA reads TGTGCCAGCAGTTACCGAGGGGGGCCCCAGCATTTT.

This chain connects TRBV30 to TRBJ2-1, with 8 bases fitting TRBD2. J was trimmed by 5 bases and V by 4 bases; bases with no gene match: 7. Germline V gene sequence: CDR1 GTSNPN, CDR2 SVGIG (reference sequence). The CDR3 length is 14 residues. The CDR3 nucleotides are TGTGCCTGGACTAGGACTAGCAGACACAATGAGCAGTTCTTC. It specifies CAWTRTSRHNEQFF.

The chain uses TRBV2 and TRBJ1-4, with 7 bases lining up with TRBD1. This CDR3 comprises 17 residues. Germline V gene sequence: CDR1 SNHLY, CDR2 FYNNEI. With 6 bases clipped from V and 1 base from J, the junction kept 11 bases outside the gene matches. For the CDR3, the DNA is TGTGCCAGCAGGAAAAGCAGGGGGGTAGGAACTAATGAAAAACTGTTTTTT. Protein product: CASRKSRGVGTNEKLFF. The variable domain in full, completed from reference TRBV2 and TRBJ1-4, reads EPEVTQTPSHQVTQMGQEVILRCVPISNHLYFYWYRQILGQKVEFLVSFYNNEISEKSEIFDDQFSVERPDGSNFTLKIRSTKLEDSAMYFCASRKSRGVGTNEKLFFGSGTQLSVL.